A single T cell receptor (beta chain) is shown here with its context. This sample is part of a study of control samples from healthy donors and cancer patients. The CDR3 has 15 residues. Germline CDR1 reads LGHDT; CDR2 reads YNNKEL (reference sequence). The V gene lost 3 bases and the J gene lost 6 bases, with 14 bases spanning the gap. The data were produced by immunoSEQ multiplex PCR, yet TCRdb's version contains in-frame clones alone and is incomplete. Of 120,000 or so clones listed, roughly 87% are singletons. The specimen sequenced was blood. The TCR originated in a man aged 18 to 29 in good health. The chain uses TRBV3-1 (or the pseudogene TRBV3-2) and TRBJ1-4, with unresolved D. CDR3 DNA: TGTGCCAGCAGCCAGAACGAGTGGGTGGATGAAAAACTGTTTTTT. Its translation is CASSQNEWVDEKLFF.